The rows below give T cell receptor beta chains drawn from one sample of a study of blood T cells in healthy people across ages. TCRdb analysed the 5' RACE reads with MiXCR anew, one entry per CDR3 protein. The data contain around 800,000 distinct CDR3 sequences, about half of them seen just once; the ten biggest clones take up 15% to 20%. Sample: blood. All receptors derive from a man older than 75 in good health. The CDR3 runs from the conserved cysteine through the conserved F or W. Each record gives: V gene, J gene, CDR3 protein.

V: TRBV15
J: TRBJ1-5
CDR3: CATSREGTGRNQPQHF

V: TRBV6-1
J: TRBJ2-1
CDR3: CASSDLWGAAINEQFF

V: TRBV20-1
J: TRBJ2-1
CDR3: CSARDSGSGSYNEQFF

V: TRBV7-2
J: TRBJ2-1
CDR3: CASSLASGREEQFF

V: TRBV7-2
J: TRBJ1-2
CDR3: CASSQTGPNYGYTF

V: TRBV18
J: TRBJ2-1
CDR3: CASSPPTEIYNEQFF

V: TRBV20-1
J: TRBJ2-3
CDR3: CSARLTSGSTDTQYF

V: TRBV2
J: TRBJ1-6
CDR3: CASSEKGATYNSPLHF

V: TRBV20-1
J: TRBJ1-4
CDR3: CSARDPRGPETLFF

V: TRBV6-2/TRBV6-3
J: TRBJ2-7
CDR3: CASSYPASGRNEQYF

V: TRBV12-3/TRBV12-4
J: TRBJ1-1
CDR3: CASSFRQGSAEAFF

V: TRBV28
J: TRBJ2-5
CDR3: CASSLCTAQVTEETQYF

V: TRBV10-1
J: TRBJ2-7
CDR3: CASSEGTSHPNEQYF

V: TRBV20-1
J: -
CDR3: CSARVLAGGDIQYF

V: TRBV20-1
J: -
CDR3: CSARDGLEQYF

V: TRBV29-1
J: TRBJ2-7
CDR3: CSVRIQGGGYEQYF

V: TRBV6-5
J: TRBJ2-5
CDR3: CASSPRLAGESAQYF

V: TRBV20-1
J: TRBJ2-2
CDR3: CSARDEALPNTGELFF

V: TRBV12-3/TRBV12-4
J: TRBJ2-1
CDR3: CASSLVSSYNEQFF

V: TRBV20-1
J: TRBJ2-5
CDR3: CSAPADGRSETQYF

V: TRBV20-1
J: TRBJ1-5
CDR3: CSAGGQSNQPQHF

V: TRBV20-1
J: TRBJ2-3
CDR3: CSARGLATDTQYF

V: TRBV5-1
J: TRBJ2-5
CDR3: CASSLVIQGAETQYF

V: TRBV20-1
J: TRBJ2-1
CDR3: CSARDQELVGPYNEQFF

V: TRBV7-6
J: TRBJ2-5
CDR3: CASSPGRANEQYF

V: TRBV25-1
J: -
CDR3: CASSGFSGQGSIQYF

V: TRBV25-1
J: TRBJ2-1
CDR3: CASSEYGGRAYNEQFF

V: TRBV5-1
J: TRBJ2-1
CDR3: CASSLVSYNEQFF

V: TRBV2
J: TRBJ2-3
CDR3: CASSVDTGFMSRQYF

V: TRBV7-9
J: TRBJ1-5
CDR3: CATVVGSTDQPQHF

V: TRBV27
J: TRBJ1-6
CDR3: CASSPGTGRNSPLHF